This paragraph reports one T cell receptor (beta chain). The target antigen is unknown. The sample contains more than one DNA sequence encoding this CDR3. Some clones are missing from TCRdb's copy, which holds only in-frame ones; the method was immunoSEQ multiplex PCR. The sample has tens of thousands of clones, roughly 80% seen once. This specimen belongs to a study of OX40 agonist ivuxolimab in advanced cancers. For the study at large: As their treatment, patients were administered ivuxolimab, an agonistic anti-OX40 (CD134) antibody. Administration of intravenous ivuxolimab to patients occurred every 2 weeks at 0.01 to 10 mg/kg. General observations from the study: At 0.1 to 3.0 mg/kg and by week 6, clonal expansion occurred in CD4+ and CD8+ blood T cells. Partial responders receiving 0.1-3.0 mg/kg showed among the lowest clonal expansion.

The CDR3 totals 15 residues. V was shortened by 1 base and J by 2 bases, with 8 bases between the two germline ends. The germline CDR1 and CDR2 sequences are SGHTA and FQGNSA. This TCR was recovered from an adult with an advanced solid tumor such as melanoma, head and neck, liver or kidney cancer. The sample consisted of CD4+ or CD8+ T cells sorted from blood, taken in a trial of the OX40 agonist ivuxolimab. V gene TRBV7-2 combines with J gene TRBJ2-2; D is unresolved. CDR3 in amino acids: CASSLDGLNTGELFF. In nucleotides, the CDR3 is TGTGCCAGCAGCTTAGATGGGTTAAACACCGGGGAGCTGTTTTTT.